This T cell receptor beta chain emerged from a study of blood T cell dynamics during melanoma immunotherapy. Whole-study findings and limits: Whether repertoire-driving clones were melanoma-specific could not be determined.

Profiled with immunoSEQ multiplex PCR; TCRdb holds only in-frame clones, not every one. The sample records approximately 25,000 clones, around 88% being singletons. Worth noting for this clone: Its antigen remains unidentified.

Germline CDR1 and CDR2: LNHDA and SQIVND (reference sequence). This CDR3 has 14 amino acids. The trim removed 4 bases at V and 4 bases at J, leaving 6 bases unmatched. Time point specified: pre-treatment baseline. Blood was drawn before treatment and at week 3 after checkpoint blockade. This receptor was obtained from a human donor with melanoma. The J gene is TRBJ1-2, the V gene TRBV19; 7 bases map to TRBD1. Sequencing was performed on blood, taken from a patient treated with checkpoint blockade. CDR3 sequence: CASSTRDRVYGYTF. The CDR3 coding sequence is TGTGCCAGTAGTACAAGGGACAGAGTCTATGGCTACACCTTC.